This TCR beta chain came from a study of OX40 agonist ivuxolimab in advanced cancers. Study in general: Enrolled patients in dose escalation had cancers that were hepatocellular carcinoma, melanoma, renal cell or head and neck cancer.

Produced via immunoSEQ multiplex PCR; TCRdb's table is partial and in-frame only. The sample includes more than 20,000 clones, approximately 91% of them seen just once. The V gene's germline CDR1 is SGHVS and CDR2 FQNEAQ. Trimming stripped 7 bases from V and 5 bases from J, with 12 bases between. The CDR3 sequence is 12 residues long. The specimen comprised CD4+ or CD8+ T cells sorted from blood, sampled in a trial of the OX40 agonist ivuxolimab. The receptor was isolated from an adult with an advanced solid tumor such as melanoma, head and neck, liver or kidney cancer. The chain combines TRBV7-8 with TRBJ2-7; D is uncertain. The CDR3 loop is CASTAGTNEQYF. DNA for the CDR3: TGTGCCAGCACCGCTGGAACGAACGAGCAGTACTTC.